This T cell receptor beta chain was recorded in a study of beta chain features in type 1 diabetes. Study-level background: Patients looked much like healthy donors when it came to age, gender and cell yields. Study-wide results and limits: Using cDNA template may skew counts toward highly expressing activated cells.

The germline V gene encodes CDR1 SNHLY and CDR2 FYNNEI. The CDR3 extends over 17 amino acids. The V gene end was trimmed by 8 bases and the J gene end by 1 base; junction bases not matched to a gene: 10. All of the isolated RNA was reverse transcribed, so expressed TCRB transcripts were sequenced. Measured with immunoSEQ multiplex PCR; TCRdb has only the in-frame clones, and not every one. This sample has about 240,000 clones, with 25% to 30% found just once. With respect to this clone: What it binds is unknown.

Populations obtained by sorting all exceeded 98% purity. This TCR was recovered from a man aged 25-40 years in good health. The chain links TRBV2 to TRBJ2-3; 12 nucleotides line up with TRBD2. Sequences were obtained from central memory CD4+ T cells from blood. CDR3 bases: TGTGCCAGCCGTCCCCTAGCGGGGGGGCCCGGCACAGATACGCAGTATTTT. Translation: CASRPLAGGPGTDTQYF.